The rows below give T cell receptor beta chains drawn from one sample of a study of shared clonotypes between healthy human individuals. Measured with immunoSEQ multiplex PCR; TCRdb has only the in-frame clones, and not every one. The sample lists 2 million to 3 million clones, over 85% seen once, with about 0.34% in the top ten. Sequenced input: naive CD4+ T cells from PBMCs. These receptors were obtained from a man younger than 35 in good health. Some clones in this sample may be carry-over from other donors' samples. The CDR3 runs from the conserved cysteine through the conserved F or W. Each record gives: CDR3 protein, CDR3 DNA, D gene, clone size, J gene, V gene. The D gene is left open where the match is weak. Only part of the rows carry a size: once, few, many, or a class if the clone is expanded.

CDR3 protein: CASSGLVGALETQYF; CDR3 DNA: TGTGCCAGCAGCGGACTAGTCGGGGCCTTAGAGACCCAGTACTTC; D gene: TRBD2; clone size: .; J gene: TRBJ2-5; V gene: TRBV14
CDR3 protein: CASSYVKATGANVLTF; CDR3 DNA: TGTGCCAGCAGTTACGTTAAGGCAACTGGGGCCAACGTCCTGACTTTC; D gene: .; clone size: .; J gene: TRBJ2-6; V gene: TRBV6-5
CDR3 protein: CASSLSGTARNTEAFF; CDR3 DNA: TGTGCCAGCAGTCTATCCGGGACAGCCCGGAACACTGAAGCTTTCTTT; D gene: TRBD1; clone size: .; J gene: TRBJ1-1; V gene: TRBV27
CDR3 protein: CASSLVEKYF; CDR3 DNA: TGTGCCAGCAGTTTAGTAGAAAAGTACTTC; D gene: .; clone size: .; J gene: TRBJ2-7; V gene: TRBV28
CDR3 protein: CASSLADFGEAFF; CDR3 DNA: TGCGCCAGCAGCTTGGCGGACTTCGGTGAAGCTTTCTTT; D gene: .; clone size: .; J gene: TRBJ1-1; V gene: TRBV5-1
CDR3 protein: CAISESMGGPSSYEQYF; CDR3 DNA: TGTGCCATCAGTGAGTCTATGGGCGGGCCCAGCTCCTACGAGCAGTACTTC; D gene: .; clone size: .; J gene: TRBJ2-7; V gene: TRBV10-3
CDR3 protein: CAWSVGQGNWETQYF; CDR3 DNA: TGTGCCTGGAGTGTCGGACAGGGGAATTGGGAGACCCAGTACTTC; D gene: TRBD1; clone size: once; J gene: TRBJ2-5; V gene: TRBV30
CDR3 protein: CASSFQGDQPQHF; CDR3 DNA: TGTGCCAGCAGCTTCCAGGGAGATCAGCCCCAGCATTTT; D gene: .; clone size: .; J gene: TRBJ1-5; V gene: TRBV7-9
CDR3 protein: CASRSQGTEEKLFF; CDR3 DNA: TGCGCCAGCAGGTCACAGGGGACGGAGGAAAAACTGTTTTTT; D gene: TRBD1; clone size: .; J gene: TRBJ1-4; V gene: TRBV5-1
CDR3 protein: CSVFSGTDIQYF; CDR3 DNA: TGCAGCGTTTTCTCAGGGACGGACATTCAGTACTTC; D gene: .; clone size: .; J gene: TRBJ2-4; V gene: TRBV29-1
CDR3 protein: CASSRERKGTIYF; CDR3 DNA: TGTGCCAGCAGCCGAGAGCGAAAGGGCACCATATATTTT; D gene: .; clone size: .; J gene: TRBJ1-3; V gene: TRBV6-1
CDR3 protein: CASSSQQGINEKLFF; CDR3 DNA: TGTGCCAGCAGCTCACAACAGGGAATTAATGAAAAACTGTTTTTT; D gene: .; clone size: .; J gene: TRBJ1-4; V gene: TRBV7-2
CDR3 protein: CASSQFGEPYNEQFF; CDR3 DNA: TGTGCCAGCAGCCAATTCGGGGAACCGTACAATGAGCAGTTCTTC; D gene: .; clone size: .; J gene: TRBJ2-1; V gene: TRBV11-3
CDR3 protein: CASSENRAAGELFF; CDR3 DNA: TGTGCCAGCAGTGAAAACCGTGCGGCCGGGGAGCTGTTTTTT; D gene: .; clone size: .; J gene: TRBJ2-2; V gene: TRBV6-1
CDR3 protein: CASSRTSAAETQYF; CDR3 DNA: TGTGCCAGCAGCCGCACTAGCGCAGCGGAGACCCAGTACTTC; D gene: TRBD2; clone size: .; J gene: TRBJ2-5; V gene: TRBV28
CDR3 protein: CASSLDSGHREAQYF; CDR3 DNA: TGTGCCAGCAGCTTGGACTCCGGACACCGGGAAGCCCAGTACTTC; D gene: .; clone size: .; J gene: TRBJ2-5; V gene: TRBV5-4
CDR3 protein: CSVAINEQFF; CDR3 DNA: TGCAGCGTTGCCATTAATGAGCAGTTCTTC; D gene: .; clone size: .; J gene: TRBJ2-1; V gene: TRBV29-1
CDR3 protein: CASTGEQAPSTDTQYF; CDR3 DNA: TGTGCCAGCACGGGTGAACAGGCCCCGAGCACAGATACGCAGTATTTT; D gene: .; clone size: once; J gene: TRBJ2-3; V gene: TRBV11-3
CDR3 protein: CASSLGSRRRPDTQYF; CDR3 DNA: TGTGCCAGCAGCTTAGGGTCTAGGCGGAGGCCAGATACGCAGTATTTT; D gene: .; clone size: .; J gene: TRBJ2-3; V gene: TRBV11-3
CDR3 protein: CASSPSEHVGRWQEIQPQHF; CDR3 DNA: TGTGCCAGCTCACCAAGCGAGCATGTAGGGAGGTGGCAGGAGATTCAGCCCCAGCATTTT; D gene: .; clone size: .; J gene: TRBJ1-5; V gene: TRBV18
CDR3 protein: CASSSSGDYNEQFF; CDR3 DNA: TGTGCCAGCAGCTCTAGCGGGGACTACAATGAGCAGTTCTTC; D gene: TRBD2; clone size: .; J gene: TRBJ2-1; V gene: TRBV6-5
CDR3 protein: CASSLFFGTDTQYF; CDR3 DNA: TGTGCCAGCAGCTTATTTTTCGGCACAGATACGCAGTATTTT; D gene: .; clone size: .; J gene: TRBJ2-3; V gene: TRBV11-2
CDR3 protein: CASSLEQLAGAYNEQFF; CDR3 DNA: TGCGCCAGCAGCTTAGAACAACTAGCGGGAGCTTACAATGAGCAGTTCTTC; D gene: TRBD2; clone size: .; J gene: TRBJ2-1; V gene: TRBV5-1
CDR3 protein: CASSFGQGVVHEQYF; CDR3 DNA: TGTGCCAGCAGCTTCGGACAGGGAGTCGTGCACGAGCAGTACTTC; D gene: TRBD1; clone size: .; J gene: TRBJ2-7; V gene: TRBV7-3
CDR3 protein: CASSSQGQGNEKLFF; CDR3 DNA: TGTGCCAGCAGTTCCCAGGGGCAAGGAAATGAAAAACTGTTTTTT; D gene: .; clone size: once; J gene: TRBJ1-4; V gene: TRBV28
CDR3 protein: CASSDVLAGNPGELFF; CDR3 DNA: TGTGCCAGCAGTGACGTACTAGCGGGAAACCCCGGGGAGCTGTTTTTT; D gene: TRBD2; clone size: .; J gene: TRBJ2-2; V gene: TRBV6-4
CDR3 protein: CASSLALRGDYGYTF; CDR3 DNA: TGTGCCAGCAGCTTGGCTCTCAGGGGGGACTATGGCTACACCTTC; D gene: TRBD1; clone size: once; J gene: TRBJ1-2; V gene: TRBV5-5
CDR3 protein: CAIRGLAPYNEQFF; CDR3 DNA: TGTGCCATCAGGGGACTAGCTCCCTACAATGAGCAGTTCTTC; D gene: TRBD2; clone size: .; J gene: TRBJ2-1; V gene: TRBV10-3
CDR3 protein: CASSLTASGRPSTDTQYF; CDR3 DNA: TGTGCCAGCAGCTTGACGGCTAGCGGGAGGCCTAGCACAGATACGCAGTATTTT; D gene: TRBD2; clone size: .; J gene: TRBJ2-3; V gene: TRBV7-2
CDR3 protein: CSVRGTLQETQYF; CDR3 DNA: TGCAGCGTTCGAGGGACTTTACAAGAGACCCAGTACTTC; D gene: .; clone size: .; J gene: TRBJ2-5; V gene: TRBV29-1
CDR3 protein: CSVLTGTGELFF; CDR3 DNA: TGCAGCGTTCTGACTGGGACCGGGGAGCTGTTTTTT; D gene: .; clone size: .; J gene: TRBJ2-2; V gene: TRBV29-1
CDR3 protein: CASSLGGSQGFYEQYF; CDR3 DNA: TGCGCCAGCAGCTTGGGGGGCTCGCAGGGGTTCTACGAGCAGTACTTC; D gene: .; clone size: once; J gene: TRBJ2-7; V gene: TRBV5-1
CDR3 protein: CASSVEADSYEQYF; CDR3 DNA: TGTGCCAGCAGCGTTGAAGCGGACTCCTACGAGCAGTACTTC; D gene: .; clone size: once; J gene: TRBJ2-7; V gene: TRBV9
CDR3 protein: CASSNQGATNEKLFF; CDR3 DNA: TGCGCCAGCAGTAATCAGGGAGCAACTAATGAAAAACTGTTTTTT; D gene: .; clone size: .; J gene: TRBJ1-4; V gene: TRBV4-3
CDR3 protein: CASSFGLAGDEQYF; CDR3 DNA: TGCGCCAGCAGCTTCGGGCTAGCGGGAGACGAGCAGTACTTC; D gene: TRBD2; clone size: .; J gene: TRBJ2-7; V gene: TRBV5-1
CDR3 protein: CASSDGRGNTIYF; CDR3 DNA: TGTGCCAGCAGTGACGGACGGGGGAACACCATATATTTT; D gene: .; clone size: once; J gene: TRBJ1-3; V gene: TRBV6-1
CDR3 protein: CASSLRTDQETQYF; CDR3 DNA: TGTGCCAGCAGCTTACGGACAGATCAAGAGACCCAGTACTTC; D gene: .; clone size: once; J gene: TRBJ2-5; V gene: TRBV7-2
CDR3 protein: CASSLNGLLLGGELFF; CDR3 DNA: TGTGCCAGCAGCTTAAACGGACTCCTCTTGGGCGGGGAGCTGTTTTTT; D gene: .; clone size: .; J gene: TRBJ2-2; V gene: TRBV7-3
CDR3 protein: CSARARWTQYF; CDR3 DNA: TGCAGTGCTAGAGCTAGGTGGACGCAGTATTTT; D gene: .; clone size: .; J gene: TRBJ2-3; V gene: TRBV20-1
CDR3 protein: CASSSPGRGSNQPQHF; CDR3 DNA: TGTGCCAGCAGTTCCCCAGGGAGGGGCAGCAATCAGCCCCAGCATTTT; D gene: .; clone size: .; J gene: TRBJ1-5; V gene: TRBV6-6
CDR3 protein: CASSGGETQYF; CDR3 DNA: TGTGCCAGCAGTGGGGGGGAGACCCAGTACTTC; D gene: .; clone size: .; J gene: TRBJ2-5; V gene: TRBV2
CDR3 protein: CATTFRVLVYGYTF; CDR3 DNA: TGTGCCACAACATTCAGGGTCTTAGTCTATGGCTACACCTTC; D gene: .; clone size: once; J gene: TRBJ1-2; V gene: TRBV28
CDR3 protein: CASSSIFPIGVNIQYF; CDR3 DNA: TGTGCCAGCAGTTCGATTTTTCCGATTGGGGTAAACATTCAGTACTTC; D gene: .; clone size: .; J gene: TRBJ2-4; V gene: TRBV28
CDR3 protein: CASSFRPRPLQETQYF; CDR3 DNA: TGTGCCAGCAGCTTCCGCCCGAGGCCACTCCAAGAGACCCAGTACTTC; D gene: .; clone size: once; J gene: TRBJ2-5; V gene: TRBV11-2
CDR3 protein: CASSPAPNYGYTF; CDR3 DNA: TGTGCCAGCAGCCCAGCCCCTAACTATGGCTACACCTTC; D gene: .; clone size: .; J gene: TRBJ1-2; V gene: TRBV7-9
CDR3 protein: CATSGGGRGDTQYF; CDR3 DNA: TGTGCCACCAGTGGAGGGGGGCGCGGAGATACGCAGTATTTT; D gene: .; clone size: .; J gene: TRBJ2-3; V gene: TRBV15
CDR3 protein: CASSQRIVGTRGDTQYF; CDR3 DNA: TGTGCCAGCAGCCAGCGAATAGTCGGGACTAGGGGAGATACGCAGTATTTT; D gene: TRBD2; clone size: .; J gene: TRBJ2-3; V gene: TRBV4-2
CDR3 protein: CASSLEVAQETQYF; CDR3 DNA: TGCGCCAGCAGCTTGGAGGTCGCGCAAGAGACCCAGTACTTC; D gene: .; clone size: .; J gene: TRBJ2-5; V gene: TRBV5-1
CDR3 protein: CTSSQEPSQNGYTF; CDR3 DNA: TGCACCAGCAGCCAAGAGCCCAGTCAGAATGGCTACACCTTC; D gene: .; clone size: .; J gene: TRBJ1-2; V gene: TRBV1
CDR3 protein: CASAGLADSYEQYF; CDR3 DNA: TGTGCCAGCGCGGGACTAGCGGACTCCTACGAGCAGTACTTC; D gene: TRBD2; clone size: .; J gene: TRBJ2-7; V gene: TRBV2
CDR3 protein: CASSLERGDEQFF; CDR3 DNA: TGTGCCAGCAGCTTAGAAAGGGGGGATGAGCAGTTCTTC; D gene: .; clone size: .; J gene: TRBJ2-1; V gene: TRBV7-2